This paragraph reports one T cell receptor (beta chain). Its antigen is not known. Germline assignment: CDR1 SQVTM and CDR2 ANQGSEA. The CDR3 has 11 amino acids. V lost 5 bases and J 8 bases, leaving 12 bases between the germline ends. This specimen comes from a study of beta chain features in type 1 diabetes. The study's findings and limits: More deletions and fewer insertions at VDJ junctions were found in patients with type 1 diabetes.

Isolated RNA was reverse transcribed in full, so expressed TCRB transcripts were sequenced. Clones were sequenced by immunoSEQ multiplex PCR, and TCRdb holds only the in-frame ones, with some missing. The table has 130,000 or so clones, approximately 9.8% seen once. The receptor was derived from a woman in her forties in good health. V and J are TRBV29-1 and TRBJ1-2; unclear D gene. Source material: central memory CD4+ T cells from blood. Here the CDR3 reads CSVSFNEGYTF. CDR3 sequence (DNA): TGCAGCGTTTCGTTTAATGAGGGCTACACCTTC.